This TCR beta chain was identified in a study of T cell responses to AZD1222 COVID-19 vaccine. General study points: Spike-specific TCR repertoires showed rising breadth and depth after two AZD1222 doses.

With 4 bases removed from V and 2 bases from J, the gap between germline ends came to 10 bases. The CDR3 contains 14 residues. Germline lookup yields CDR1 SGHNT and CDR2 YYREEE (reference sequence). Note on this clone: What it recognizes is unknown.

This table comes from immunoSEQ multiplex PCR, and its TCRdb copy is limited to in-frame clones, with some not included. The sample shows about 90,000 clones, roughly 90% of them seen only once. The TCR sequence derives from an adult who received the AZD1222 COVID-19 vaccine. V gene TRBV5-4 combines with J gene TRBJ1-3; possibly TRBD1 for D (6 bases). The sequences come from peripheral blood, collected 28 days after the second AZD1222 dose. The CDR3 loop is CASSQGHAGNTIYF. In DNA form, the CDR3 reads TGTGCCAGCAGCCAGGGACACGCTGGAAACACCATATATTTT. The full variable domain, in which reference TRBV5-4 and TRBJ1-3 provide the parts outside the CDR3, is ETGVTQSPTHLIKTRGQQVTLRCSSQSGHNTVSWYQQALGQGPQFIFQYYREEENGRGNFPPRFSGLQFPNYSSELNVNALELDDSALYLCASSQGHAGNTIYFGEGSWLTVV.